This entry lists 16 T cell receptor beta chains sequenced from one sample in a study of control samples from healthy donors and cancer patients (dated by TCRdb to about 2020). Receptor amplification or capture employed the immunoSEQ multiplex PCR assay. Sourced from immuneACCESS, this table was stored by TCRdb with only in-frame sequences that have V and J called. A share of the clones is absent; for the studies checked, an unresolved V gene accounts for under half, and the remainder has no known explanation. A total of roughly 120,000 clones appear in this sample, roughly 92% of them only once. Almost 8% of the sample is held by the ten biggest clonotypes. The sequencing sample was made of blood. These receptor sequences come from a woman aged 18-35 years in good health.

The gene calls are TRBV30 and TRBJ1-1; no firm D call. This CDR3 is 13 amino acids long. In germline, CDR1 is GTSNPN, CDR2 SVGIG (reference sequence). V was cut by 4 bases and J by 0 bases, with 9 bases left in between. CDR3 loop: CAWNPQMNTEAFF. In nucleotides, the CDR3 is TGTGCCTGGAATCCCCAGATGAACACTGAAGCTTTCTTT.

Here the CDR3 reads CASSLWDSPFTQYF. The CDR3, as DNA: TGTGCCAGCAGCCTGTGGGACAGTCCTTTCACCCAGTACTTC. V usage is TRBV9 and J usage is TRBJ2-5, with 7 bases that match TRBD1. The CDR3 totals 14 residues. Germline CDR1 is SGDLS and CDR2 is YYNGEE. V lost 4 bases to trimming and J lost 8 bases; unmatched junction nucleotides: 11.

This chain uses TRBV20-1 with TRBJ1-2; D remains ambiguous. The CDR3 sequence is 14 residues long. From germline, CDR1 is DFQATT and CDR2 SNEGSKA (reference sequence). Trimming removed 3 bases from V and 4 bases from J, with 15 bases in between. CDR3 coding DNA: TGCAGTGCTAGTTATCGGGGAACACCCTATGGCTACACCTTC. Translated, it gives CSASYRGTPYGYTF.

V usage is TRBV2 and J usage is TRBJ2-7, with D possibly being TRBD2 (6 bases). This CDR3 spans 15 amino acids. The ends were cut back, 2 bases at V and 3 bases at J, with 14 bases in the middle. CDR1 and CDR2 (germline): SNHLY, FYNNEI. The CDR3, as DNA: TGTGCCAGCAGTGAACCCGGCAGGGAGGACTACGAGCAGTACTTC. It yields the protein CASSEPGREDYEQYF.

The chain is built from TRBV28 and TRBJ2-2; 13 positions match TRBD2. Trimming removed 8 bases from V and 6 bases from J; junction bases left unmatched: 9. The CDR3 runs 16 residues. The germline CDR1 and CDR2 sequences are MDHEN and SYDVKM. DNA of the CDR3: TGTGCCAGCGTAACCTCCACTAGCGGGGGGGCCGGGGAGCTGTTTTTT. It specifies CASVTSTSGGAGELFF. Using reference TRBV28 and TRBJ2-2 for the parts outside the CDR3, the full variable domain is DVKVTQSSRYLVKRTGEKVFLECVQDMDHENMFWYRQDPGLGLRLIYFSYDVKMKEKGDIPEGYSVSREKKERFSLILESASTNQTSMYLCASVTSTSGGAGELFFGEGSRLTVL.

This chain links TRBV7-9 with TRBJ2-1; a possible D gene is TRBD2 (6 bases). This CDR3 region has 13 residues. V was trimmed by 5 bases and J by 4 bases, leaving 9 bases between them. The germline gives CDR1 SEHNR, CDR2 FQNEAQ (reference sequence). The CDR3 coding sequence is TGTGCCAGCAGCGAGGGACTGTACAATGAGCAGTTCTTC. Protein: CASSEGLYNEQFF.

The genes are TRBV9 and TRBJ2-3; 9 bases line up with TRBD1. J gave up 2 bases and V 0 bases, and 7 bases lay outside the gene matches. The germline CDR1 and CDR2 sequences are SGDLS and YYNGEE. There are 17 residues in the CDR3. The CDR3 DNA follows: TGTGCCAGCAGCGTAGATTGGGGACAGGGATACACAGATACGCAGTATTTT. Translating it yields CASSVDWGQGYTDTQYF.

The V gene is TRBV28, the J gene TRBJ1-1; unclear D gene. Per the germline V gene, CDR1 is MDHEN and CDR2 is SYDVKM. The CDR3 totals 15 residues. Trimming removed 3 bases at V and 3 bases at J, with 14 bases between. The CDR3 reads CASSFIGWRHTEAFF. The CDR3 DNA follows: TGTGCCAGCAGTTTTATAGGGTGGAGGCACACTGAAGCTTTCTTT.

This clone was seen once. J is TRBJ2-2 and V is TRBV30; possible D gene TRBD2, 5 bases. CDR3 size: 12 residues. V was shortened by 2 bases and J by 7 bases, with 8 bases between the two germline ends. Germline V gives CDR1 GTSNPN, CDR2 SVGIG (reference sequence). CDR3 bases: TGTGCCTGGAGTACGGGAATCGGGGAGCTGTTTTTT. This sequence encodes CAWSTGIGELFF.

Only one count was recorded for this clone. The gene calls are TRBV28 and TRBJ2-5, with 7 nucleotides matching TRBD2. The germline V gene has CDR1 MDHEN and CDR2 SYDVKM. The CDR3 sequence is 16 residues long. V was clipped by 1 base and J by 2 bases; unmatched bases: 7. The CDR3 DNA reads TGTGCCAGCAGTTTATCGGTCGGGGGGTATCAAGAGACCCAGTACTTC. Translation: CASSLSVGGYQETQYF.

The count of this clone is one. The V call is TRBV19, the J call TRBJ1-4, with 10 bases lining up with TRBD1. Germline V gene lookup returns CDR1 LNHDA and CDR2 SQIVND (reference sequence). CDR3 length: 14 amino acids. The junction had 3 bases not matched to a gene; V was cut back by 5 bases and J by 6 bases. The DNA for the CDR3 is TGTGCCAGTAGTGCAGGGACAGGGGATGAAAAACTGTTTTTT. Amino acid sequence: CASSAGTGDEKLFF.

This sequence joins TRBV28 and TRBJ2-5; 11 bases agree with TRBD1. The ends lost 6 bases at V and 3 bases at J; junction bases unmatched: 12. This CDR3 has 17 amino acids. Germline V lookup: CDR1 MDHEN, CDR2 SYDVKM. CDR3 residues: CASSDFGTGGYEETQYF. For the CDR3, the DNA is TGTGCCAGCAGCGACTTCGGGACAGGGGGATATGAAGAGACCCAGTACTTC.

This chain joins TRBV12-5 and TRBJ2-1; TRBD1 is a possible D gene (5 bases). V lost 7 bases and J lost 8, with 18 bases in between. This CDR3 is 14 amino acids long. Germline CDR1 reads LGHNT; CDR2 reads FRNRAP. In nucleotides, the CDR3 is TGTGCTAGTGCTTCGTCCAGGGTCGGAGATGAGCAGTTCTTC. It codes for CASASSRVGDEQFF.

The chain has TRBV30 and TRBJ2-7, with D tentatively TRBD2 (6 bases). The germline V gene has CDR1 GTSNPN and CDR2 SVGIG (reference sequence). Trimming left V 5 bases short and J 6 bases short, with 14 bases between. The CDR3 is 12 amino acids. Here the CDR3 reads CAWGPTSSEQYF. DNA for the CDR3: TGTGCCTGGGGCCCGACTAGTTCCGAGCAGTACTTC. The full variable domain, with the rest looked up from reference TRBV30 and TRBJ2-7, is SQTIHQWPATLVQPVGSPLSLECTVEGTSNPNLYWYRQAAGRGLQLLFYSVGIGQISSEVPQNLSASRPQDRQFILSSKKLLLSDSGFYLCAWGPTSSEQYFGPGTRLTVT.

The chain uses TRBV28 and TRBJ2-7, with 9 bases aligning to TRBD1. This CDR3 has 15 residues. The junction had 6 bases not matched to a gene; V was cut back by 6 bases and J by 0 bases. The V gene's germline CDR1 is MDHEN and CDR2 SYDVKM. The CDR3 protein is CASSQAGQGSYEQYF. As DNA, the CDR3 is TGTGCCAGCAGCCAAGCGGGACAGGGCTCCTACGAGCAGTACTTC.

This chain uses TRBV7-2 with TRBJ2-1; 8 bases align to TRBD1. J lost 7 bases, V lost 5 bases, and 10 bases had no gene match. The germline CDR1 and CDR2 sequences are SGHTA and FQGNSA. This CDR3 region has 15 residues. The CDR3 spells CASSTQTGVENEQFF. The CDR3 DNA reads as TGTGCCAGCAGCACCCAGACAGGGGTGGAAAATGAGCAGTTCTTC.